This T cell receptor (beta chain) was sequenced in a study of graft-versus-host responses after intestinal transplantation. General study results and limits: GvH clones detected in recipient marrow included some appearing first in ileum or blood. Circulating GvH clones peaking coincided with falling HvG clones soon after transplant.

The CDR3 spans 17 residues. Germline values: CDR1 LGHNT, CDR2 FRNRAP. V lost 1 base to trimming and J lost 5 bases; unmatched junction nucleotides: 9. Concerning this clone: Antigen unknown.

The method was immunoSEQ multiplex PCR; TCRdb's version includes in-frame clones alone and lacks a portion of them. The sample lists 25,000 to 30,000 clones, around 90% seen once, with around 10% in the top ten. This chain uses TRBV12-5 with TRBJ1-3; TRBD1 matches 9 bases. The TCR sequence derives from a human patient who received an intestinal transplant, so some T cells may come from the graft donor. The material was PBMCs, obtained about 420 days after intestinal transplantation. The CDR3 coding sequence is TGTGCTAGTGGTTTGGGGCAAGACAGGGGGGTCCGAAACACCATATATTTT. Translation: CASGLGQDRGVRNTIYF.